The 3 T cell receptor beta chains presented below share a single source sample, sequenced in a study of T cells after yellow fever vaccination. TCRdb re-derived calls from the 5' RACE reads in MiXCR, one entry per CDR3 protein. Found here are under 550,000 distinct CDR3 sequences, 21% of them singletons; the top ten hold about 15%. Sequences were derived from PBMCs, sampled roughly 23 days after the first yellow fever vaccination. The origin of the receptors is a man aged 18-30 years who received the YFV17D yellow fever vaccine.

The chain is built from TRBV2 and TRBJ2-3, with 10 bases fitting TRBD1. V lost 5 bases and J lost 0; bases outside the gene matches: 14. Germline lookup yields CDR1 SNHLY and CDR2 FYNNEI. The CDR3 covers 19 residues. The CDR3 loop is CASSSTGTGAGTSTDTQYF. The CDR3 DNA follows: TGTGCCAGCAGTTCAACAGGGACAGGGGCCGGAACTAGCACAGATACGCAGTATTTT.

This chain joins TRBV7-2 and TRBJ2-3; no clear D. V shed 1 base and J shed 2 bases, with 7 bases lying between them. This CDR3 comprises 14 residues. Per germline, CDR1 SGHTA and CDR2 FQGNSA. The CDR3 sequence is CASSLELLTDTQYF. The CDR3, as DNA: TGTGCCAGCAGCTTAGAATTACTCACAGATACGCAGTATTTT. Drawing the rest from reference TRBV7-2 and TRBJ2-3, the complete variable domain is GAGVSQSPSNKVTEKGKDVELRCDPISGHTALYWYRQSLGQGLEFLIYFQGNSAPDKSGLPSDRFSAERTGGSVSTLTIQRTQQEDSAVYLCASSLELLTDTQYFGPGTRLTVL.

This clonotype was counted between two and nine times. CDR3 coding DNA: TGTGCCAGCAACCCGACAAGGTCGGGCACTGAAGCTTTCTTT. It translates to CASNPTRSGTEAFF. The V and J genes are TRBV27 and TRBJ1-1; unclear D gene. CDR1 MNHEY and CDR2 SMNVEV come from the germline V gene (reference sequence). The CDR3 runs 14 residues. V lost 7 bases, J lost 4 bases, and 16 bases lay in between.